This TCR beta chain was sequenced during a study of T cell changes during pregnancy in multiple sclerosis. V was cut by 3 bases and J by 3 bases, with 24 bases left in between. This CDR3 region has 18 residues. CDR1 is KGHSH and CDR2 is LQKENI in the germline V gene. The method was immunoSEQ multiplex PCR; TCRdb's version includes in-frame clones alone and lacks a portion of them. This table holds about 58,000 clones, about 89% found once. The input for sequencing was CD4+ T cells from peripheral blood mononuclear cells, taken after pregnancy. V gene TRBV18 combines with J gene TRBJ2-7; the D gene is possibly TRBD2 (5 bases). The source is a female donor in good health, enrolled as a control in a pregnancy study. CDR3 region: CASSPDFLRGKRVYEQYF. CDR3 bases: TGTGCCAGCTCACCCGACTTCCTTCGGGGTAAGAGGGTCTACGAGCAGTACTTC.